This TCR beta chain was sequenced for a study of T cells in Graves' hyperthyroidism and ophthalmopathy. At the level of the study: The authors collected peripheral blood at initial diagnosis, before any treatment. Whole-study results and caveats: A model built on 13 V-J features separated ophthalmopathy from stable hyperthyroidism.

In this sample, this clonotype turned up many times. Its cognate antigen is unknown. Germline CDR1 is DFQATT and CDR2 is SNEGSKA (reference sequence). Trimming cost V 0 bases and J 4 bases, with 8 bases left between them. This CDR3 comprises 13 residues. Individuals with ophthalmopathy presented a Clinical Activity Score of at least 3, a NOSPECS grade of at least 4 and a duration under 3 months. RNA transcripts provided the source from which TCR beta CDR3 regions were amplified. HTBI primers were the set used in a first-round RT-PCR of the TCR CDR3. TCRdb independently ran MiXCR on the multiplex PCR reads; one entry per CDR3 protein. The sample yields approximately 570,000 distinct CDR3 sequences, just under 20% seen once.

The chain joins TRBV20-1 to TRBJ2-3; D call uncertain. The sequenced sample consisted of blood. The TCR comes from a middle-aged man with Graves' ophthalmopathy. CDR3 DNA: TGCAGTGCTAGAGAGACAATCGCAGATACGCAGTATTTT. Residues: CSARETIADTQYF.